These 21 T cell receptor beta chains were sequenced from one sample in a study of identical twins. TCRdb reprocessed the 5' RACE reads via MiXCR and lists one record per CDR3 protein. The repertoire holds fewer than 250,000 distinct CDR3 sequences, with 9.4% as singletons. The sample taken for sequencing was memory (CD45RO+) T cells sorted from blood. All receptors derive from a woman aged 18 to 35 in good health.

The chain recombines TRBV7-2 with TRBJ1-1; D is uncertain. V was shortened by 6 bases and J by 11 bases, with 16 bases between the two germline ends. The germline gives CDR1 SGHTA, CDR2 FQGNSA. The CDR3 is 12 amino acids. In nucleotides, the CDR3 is TGTGCCAGCAGGCGAGAGGGTCTGGCTGCTTTCTTT. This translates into CASRREGLAAFF.

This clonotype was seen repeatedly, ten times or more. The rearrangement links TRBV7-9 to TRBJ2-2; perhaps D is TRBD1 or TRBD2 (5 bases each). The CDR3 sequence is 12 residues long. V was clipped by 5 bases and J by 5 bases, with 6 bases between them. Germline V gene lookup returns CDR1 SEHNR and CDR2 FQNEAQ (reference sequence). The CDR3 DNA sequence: TGTGCCAGCAGCGGGGGAACCGGGGAGCTGTTTTTT. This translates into CASSGGTGELFF.

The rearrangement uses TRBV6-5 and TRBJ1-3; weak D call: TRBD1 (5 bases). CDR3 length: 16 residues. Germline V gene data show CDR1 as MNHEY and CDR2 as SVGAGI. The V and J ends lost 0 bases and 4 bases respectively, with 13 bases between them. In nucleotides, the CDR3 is TGTGCCAGCAGTTACTCGGCGACAGCTAGCGGAAACACCATATATTTT. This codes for CASSYSATASGNTIYF.

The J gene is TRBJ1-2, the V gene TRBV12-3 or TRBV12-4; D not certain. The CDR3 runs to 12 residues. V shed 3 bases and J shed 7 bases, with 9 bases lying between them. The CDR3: CASSFAAVGYTF. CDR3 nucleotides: TGTGCCAGCAGTTTCGCTGCAGTTGGCTACACCTTC.

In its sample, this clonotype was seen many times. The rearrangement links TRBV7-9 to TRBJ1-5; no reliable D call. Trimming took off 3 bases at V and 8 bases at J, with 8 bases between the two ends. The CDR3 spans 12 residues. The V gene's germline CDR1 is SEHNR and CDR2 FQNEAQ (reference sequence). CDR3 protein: CASSLAAKPQHF. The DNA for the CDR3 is TGTGCCAGCAGCTTGGCCGCTAAGCCCCAGCATTTT. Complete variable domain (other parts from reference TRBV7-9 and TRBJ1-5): DTGVSQNPRHKITKRGQNVTFRCDPISEHNRLYWYRQTLGQGPEFLTYFQNEAQLEKSRLLSDRFSAERPKGSFSTLEIQRTEQGDSAMYLCASSLAAKPQHFGDGTRLSIL.

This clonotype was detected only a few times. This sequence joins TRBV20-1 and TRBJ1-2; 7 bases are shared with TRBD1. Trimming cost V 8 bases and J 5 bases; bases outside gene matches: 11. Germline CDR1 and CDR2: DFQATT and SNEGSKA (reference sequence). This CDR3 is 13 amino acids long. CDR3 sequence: CSPGGQAGYGYTF. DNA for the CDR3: TGCAGTCCAGGGGGGCAGGCGGGTTATGGCTACACCTTC.

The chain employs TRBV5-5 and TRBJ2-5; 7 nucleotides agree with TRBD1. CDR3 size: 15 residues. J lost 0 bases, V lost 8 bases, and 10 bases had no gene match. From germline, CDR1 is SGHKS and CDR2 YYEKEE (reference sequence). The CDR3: CASTPWGQYQETQYF. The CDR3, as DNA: TGTGCCAGTACGCCCTGGGGACAGTACCAAGAGACCCAGTACTTC. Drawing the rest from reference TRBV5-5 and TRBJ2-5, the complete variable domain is DAGVTQSPTHLIKTRGQQVTLRCSPISGHKSVSWYQQVLGQGPQFIFQYYEKEERGRGNFPDRFSARQFPNYSSELNVNALLLGDSALYLCASTPWGQYQETQYFGPGTRLLVL.

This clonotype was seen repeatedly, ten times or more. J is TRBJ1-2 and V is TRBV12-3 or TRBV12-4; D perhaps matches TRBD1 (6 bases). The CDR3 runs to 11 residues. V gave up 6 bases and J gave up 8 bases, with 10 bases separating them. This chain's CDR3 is CASRAQGGYTF. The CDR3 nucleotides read TGTGCCAGCAGAGCCCAGGGGGGCTACACCTTC.

The DNA for the CDR3 is TGTGCCAGCAGACTAGTTGGAGGAGATACGCAGTATTTT. The encoded protein is CASRLVGGDTQYF. The gene calls are TRBV12-3 or TRBV12-4 and TRBJ2-3; the D gene is possibly TRBD2 (5 bases). This CDR3 comprises 13 residues. V gave up 6 bases and J gave up 5 bases, with 12 bases separating them.

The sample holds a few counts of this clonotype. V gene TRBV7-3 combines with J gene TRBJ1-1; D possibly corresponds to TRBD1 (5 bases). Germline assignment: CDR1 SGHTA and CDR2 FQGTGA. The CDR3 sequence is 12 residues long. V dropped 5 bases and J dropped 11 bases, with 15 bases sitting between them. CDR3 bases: TGTGCCAGCAGCCCCGGGGGAGATGTGGCTTTCTTT. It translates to CASSPGGDVAFF.

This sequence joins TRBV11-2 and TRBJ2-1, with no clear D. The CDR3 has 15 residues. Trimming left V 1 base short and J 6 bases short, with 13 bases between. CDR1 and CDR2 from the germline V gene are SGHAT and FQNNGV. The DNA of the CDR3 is TGTGCCAGCAGCTTAGGTAGGAGAATGTCCAATGAGCAGTTCTTC. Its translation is CASSLGRRMSNEQFF.

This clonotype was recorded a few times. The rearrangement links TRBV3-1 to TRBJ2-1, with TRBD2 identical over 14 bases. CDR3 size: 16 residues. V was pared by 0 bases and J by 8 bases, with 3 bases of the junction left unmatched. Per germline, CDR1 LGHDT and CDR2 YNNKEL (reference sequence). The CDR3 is CASSQDGLAGGDEQFF. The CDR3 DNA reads TGTGCCAGCAGCCAAGATGGACTAGCGGGAGGCGATGAGCAGTTCTTC.

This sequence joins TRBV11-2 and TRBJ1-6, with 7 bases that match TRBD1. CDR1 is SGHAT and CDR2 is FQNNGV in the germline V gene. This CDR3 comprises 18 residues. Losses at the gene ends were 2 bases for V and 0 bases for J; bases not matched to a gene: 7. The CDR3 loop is CASSLTGQVFSYNSPLHF. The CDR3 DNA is TGTGCCAGCAGCTTAACCGGACAGGTGTTCTCCTATAATTCACCCCTCCACTTT.

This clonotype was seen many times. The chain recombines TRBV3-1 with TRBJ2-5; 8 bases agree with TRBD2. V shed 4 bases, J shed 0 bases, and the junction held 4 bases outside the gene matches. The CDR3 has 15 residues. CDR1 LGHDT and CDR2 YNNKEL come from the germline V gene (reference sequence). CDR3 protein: CASSPQREYQETQYF. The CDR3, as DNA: TGTGCCAGCAGCCCCCAGCGGGAGTACCAAGAGACCCAGTACTTC.

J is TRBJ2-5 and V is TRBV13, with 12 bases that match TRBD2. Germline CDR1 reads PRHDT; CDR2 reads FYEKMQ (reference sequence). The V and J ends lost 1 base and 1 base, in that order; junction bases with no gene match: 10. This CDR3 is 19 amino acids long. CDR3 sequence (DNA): TGTGCCAGCAGCTTAGAGGGTTTGACTAGCGGGGGCCTCCAAGAGACCCAGTACTTC. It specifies CASSLEGLTSGGLQETQYF.

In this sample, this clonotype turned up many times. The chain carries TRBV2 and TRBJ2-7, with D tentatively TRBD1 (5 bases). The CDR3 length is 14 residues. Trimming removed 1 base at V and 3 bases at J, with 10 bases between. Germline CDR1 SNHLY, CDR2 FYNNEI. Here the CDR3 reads CASSEGGSFYEQYF. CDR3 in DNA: TGTGCCAGCAGTGAAGGGGGCTCCTTCTACGAGCAGTACTTC.

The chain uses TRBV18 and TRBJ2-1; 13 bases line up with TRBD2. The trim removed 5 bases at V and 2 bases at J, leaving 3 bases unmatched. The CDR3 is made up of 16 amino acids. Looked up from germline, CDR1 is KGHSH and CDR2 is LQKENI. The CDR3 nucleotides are TGTGCCAGCTCATTCGGACTAGCGGGAGCCTACAATGAGCAGTTCTTC. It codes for CASSFGLAGAYNEQFF.

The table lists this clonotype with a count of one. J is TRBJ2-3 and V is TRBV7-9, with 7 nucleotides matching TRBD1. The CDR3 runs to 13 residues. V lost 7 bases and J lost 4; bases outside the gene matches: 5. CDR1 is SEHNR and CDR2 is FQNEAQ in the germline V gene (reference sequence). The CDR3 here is CASNPTGSDTQYF. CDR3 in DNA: TGTGCCAGCAACCCGACAGGGTCAGATACGCAGTATTTT.

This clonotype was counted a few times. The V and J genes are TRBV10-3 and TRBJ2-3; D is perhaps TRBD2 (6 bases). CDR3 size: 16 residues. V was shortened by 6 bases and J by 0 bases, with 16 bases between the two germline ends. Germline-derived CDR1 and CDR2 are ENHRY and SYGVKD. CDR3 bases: TGTGCCATCAGACAAGGAGGAGGGGCCAGCACAGATACGCAGTATTTT. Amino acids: CAIRQGGGASTDTQYF.

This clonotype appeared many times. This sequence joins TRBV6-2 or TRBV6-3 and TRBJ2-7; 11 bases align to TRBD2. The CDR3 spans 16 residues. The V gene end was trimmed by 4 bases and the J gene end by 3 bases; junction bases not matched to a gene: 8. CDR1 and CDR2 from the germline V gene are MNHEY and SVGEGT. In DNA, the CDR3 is TGTGCCAGCAGTTCGCTACTAGCGGGAGATGGCTACGAGCAGTACTTC. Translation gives CASSSLLAGDGYEQYF.

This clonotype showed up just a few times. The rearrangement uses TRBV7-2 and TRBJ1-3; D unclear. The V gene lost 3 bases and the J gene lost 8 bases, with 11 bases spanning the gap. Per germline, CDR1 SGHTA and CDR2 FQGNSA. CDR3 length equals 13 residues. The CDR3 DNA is TGTGCCAGCAGCTTGAGAATAAGGGACACCATATATTTT. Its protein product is CASSLRIRDTIYF. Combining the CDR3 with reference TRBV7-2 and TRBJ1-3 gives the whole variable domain GAGVSQSPSNKVTEKGKDVELRCDPISGHTALYWYRQSLGQGLEFLIYFQGNSAPDKSGLPSDRFSAERTGGSVSTLTIQRTQQEDSAVYLCASSLRIRDTIYFGEGSWLTVV.